A single TCR beta chain is shown here with its context. Its antigen has not been determined. No much larger clone is present one base from it, and per-base qualities are unavailable. Preparation of the library involved 5' RACE. Instrument on record: Illumina HiSeq 2500. A second PCR of 7 to 11 cycles was performed with a sample-barcoded 5' primer and a J-beta primer mix. A template-switch 5' adaptor carrying 12 random nucleotides introduced a unique molecular identifier onto each TCR beta cDNA molecule. Each sample yielded at least 2.5 million CDR3-containing paired-end reads. All of the RNA was converted into first-strand cDNA using the Mint cDNA synthesis kit, with a TRBC-specific oligonucleotide serving as the primer. After uracil-DNA glycosylase treatment, a first 18-cycle PCR used universal primers M1SS and BC2_uni_R on all cDNA. The original pipeline was this. Each sample was normalized by randomly selecting 1 million high-quality reads, each carrying a distinct molecular identifier. Instead of being binned into consensus sequences, reads with shared molecular identifiers were discarded. MiTCR, set to a Q25 quality threshold and the strictest error-elimination algorithm, was used for CDR3 identification, clonotype clustering and error correction. A nonparametric unseen species model using Euler transformation provided a lower-bound estimate of total TCR beta diversity. TCRdb reran the public reads through fastp at Q25 and MiXCR, keeping productive beta chains. One record per CDR3 amino acid sequence lists the most common genes and DNA. The V and J calls here are based on TCRdb, not the publication. The sample has fewer than 750,000 distinct CDR3 sequences on record, 40% to 65% of them singletons. The ten largest clones add up to 13% of the sample.

The data were obtained in a study of blood T cells in healthy people across ages (dated by TCRdb to the mid-2010s). Turning to the overall study: In model experiments, template switching captured about one uniquely barcoded TCR beta cDNA molecule for every two T cells. To track age-related changes in TCR beta repertoire diversity, the study relied on deep sequencing normalized with unique cDNA molecular identifiers. The donors were divided into four age groups: young (average around 15 years), middle-aged (approximately 39), aged (approximately 62) and long-lived (82). Donors of different ages were randomly distributed across sequencing lanes to avoid experimental bias. Two additional independent replicas of 1 million unique cDNA reads from the same blood draw were analyzed for two donors (one aged 18 to 30 and one aged 80 or older). Beyond this particular receptor, the publication reports: Conclusive comparison of naive and antigen-experienced compartments was prevented by the profiling of bulk unsorted PBMCs. Estimates of total diversity based on one million sequenced T cells were regarded as lower bounds and as underestimates. Donor CMV infection status was unknown, potentially confounding age-related changes in expanded clonotypes. The long-lived group showed more naive CD4+ T cells, fewer expanded clones and increased TCR diversity than the aged group, suggesting age selection. The percentage of naive T cells measured by flow cytometry correlated strongly with observed TCR beta diversity. Observed TCR beta diversity per million T cells fell roughly linearly with age, and a significant reduction was already apparent by age about 43.

The junction carries 13 bases between V and J, which are trimmed by 1 base and 9 bases respectively. From its cysteine to its phenylalanine, the CDR3 spans 14 amino acids. CDR3 DNA only is kept here, 42 bases in frame from base 1. The CDR1 and CDR2 encoded by the germline V gene (reference sequence) are DFQATT and SNEGSKA. Donors were about 36 systemically healthy Caucasian individuals from Russia aged roughly 6 to 95 years. Approximately 9.7 milliliters of peripheral blood were drawn from each donor into EDTA-treated Vacutainer tubes. Ficoll-Paque density-gradient centrifugation was used to isolate PBMCs, with at least 7 million obtained per sample. Total RNA was extracted from PBMCs with Trizol reagent, with at least 6 micrograms obtained per sample. For every donor, an aliquot of PBMCs went through flow cytometry to measure the percentages of naive CD45RAhigh/CD27high T cells.

The sequence was obtained from a woman aged 80 or over in good health. The chain couples TRBV20-1 to TRBJ1-6; the D gene remains uncertain. Sample: blood. Here is the DNA: TGCAGTGCTAGAGTGGATCAGTGGAGTTCACCCCTCCACTTT. This codes for CSARVDQWSSPLHF.